A selection of T cell receptor beta chains follows, all from one sample in a study of T cells in Graves' hyperthyroidism and ophthalmopathy. One entry per CDR3 protein results from TCRdb running MiXCR on the multiplex PCR reads. The sample yields 660,000 or so distinct CDR3 sequences, over 40% seen once. Material for sequencing was peripheral blood or thyroid tissue (not recorded which). Source of these receptors: an adult man with Graves' disease, either hyperthyroidism or ophthalmopathy (not recorded which). Both conserved end residues are part of each CDR3. A D gene is named only where the DNA matches it firmly. Clone size, where shown, is once, few, many, or a class for clones that have expanded.

clone size	CDR3 length	V gene	J gene	D gene	CDR3 DNA	CDR3 protein
-	16	TRBV7-9	TRBJ2-7	TRBD2	TGTGCCAGCAGCCACCCCAAGCGGGAGGGCTCCTACGAGCAGTACTTC	CASSHPKREGSYEQYF
few	13	TRBV7-2	TRBJ1-1	-	TGTGCCAGTAGTATAGTCGGGGGTACTGAAGCTTTCTTT	CASSIVGGTEAFF
-	14	TRBV7-9	TRBJ2-7	-	TGTGCCAGCCCAGGAACAGCAGTCTCCTACGAGCAGTACTTC	CASPGTAVSYEQYF
-	16	TRBV5-1	TRBJ1-2	-	TGCGCCAGCAGCAGCGAACATGGAGAAATATCCTATGGCTACACCTTC	CASSSEHGEISYGYTF
-	15	TRBV12-3/TRBV12-4	TRBJ1-5	-	TGTGCCAGCAGCCCCCAGTCGGGGGGTCATCAGCCCCAGCATTTT	CASSPQSGGHQPQHF
-	14	TRBV20-1	TRBJ2-5	TRBD2	TGCAGTGCTCCCGAAGGCGGGAGTATGGAGACCCAGTACTTC	CSAPEGGSMETQYF
-	15	TRBV5-6	TRBJ1-1	-	TGTGCCAGCAGCTTTAATGGGGGCATGAACACTGAAACTTTCTTT	CASSFNGGMNTETFF
few	9	TRBV29-1	TRBJ1-2	-	TGCAGCTCTAACTATGGCTACACCTTC	CSSNYGYTF
-	14	TRBV29-1	TRBJ1-2	-	TGCAGCGCCGGGGAGGCAGGGTGGACCTATGGCTACACCTTC	CSAGEAGWTYGYTF
-	15	TRBV11-1	TRBJ1-2	TRBD1	TGTGCCAGCAGCTTCCGGGACAGGGGGGAAACAAGCTACACCTTC	CASSFRDRGETSYTF
-	15	TRBV20-1	TRBJ2-5	TRBD2	TGCAGTGCTGCGGGGACTAGCGGGGCGGGAGAGACCCAGTACTTC	CSAAGTSGAGETQYF
-	14	TRBV11-1	TRBJ2-7	-	TGTGCCAGCAGCTTAGCAATAGGAGAGTACGAGCAGTACTTC	CASSLAIGEYEQYF
-	13	TRBV7-9	TRBJ1-3	-	TGTGCCAGCAGCCCAGGACAGTCAAACACCATATATTTT	CASSPGQSNTIYF
few	15	TRBV2	TRBJ1-1	-	TGTGCCAGCAGACGAGACTCCGGCCTGAACACTGAAGCTTTCTTT	CASRRDSGLNTEAFF
few	15	TRBV7-2	TRBJ1-5	-	TGTGCCAGCAGCAGAACCGACGGTAGCAATCAGCCCCAGCATTTT	CASSRTDGSNQPQHF
-	14	TRBV12-5	TRBJ1-5	TRBD1	TGTGCTAGTGGTCGGACAGGGCCCAATCAGCCCCAGCATTTT	CASGRTGPNQPQHF
-	16	TRBV11-1	TRBJ2-7	TRBD1	TGTGCCAGCAGCTTCCGGGACAGGGGGGTTCGGTACGAGCAGTACTTC	CASSFRDRGVRYEQYF
few	13	TRBV6-6	TRBJ2-7	TRBD1	TGTGCCACCAAGGGACAGCAAACCTACGAGCAGTACTTC	CATKGQQTYEQYF
many	16	TRBV7-3	TRBJ1-3	-	TGTGCCAGCAGCTTAACGGGGGGCCTCTCTGGAAACACCATATATTTT	CASSLTGGLSGNTIYF
-	11	TRBV20-1	TRBJ1-2	-	TGCAGTGCTGGGAATCAGGGGGGCTACACCTTC	CSAGNQGGYTF
-	17	TRBV14	TRBJ2-5	TRBD2	TGTGCCAGCAGCCAAGGACTAGCGGGGTTACTCCAAGAGACCCAGTACTTC	CASSQGLAGLLQETQYF
-	15	TRBV20-1	TRBJ1-3	-	TGCAGTGCTAGCCACAGGGACAACTCGGGAAACACCATATATTTT	CSASHRDNSGNTIYF
-	16	TRBV2	TRBJ1-6	TRBD1	TGTGCCTGGAGCCGCCCCGGGACAGGGGTTAATTCACCCCTCCACTTT	CAWSRPGTGVNSPLHF
-	14	TRBV11-2	TRBJ1-1	-	TGTGCCAGCAGCTATCCTGGTAAGGGCACTGAAGCTTTCTTT	CASSYPGKGTEAFF
-	12	TRBV29-1	TRBJ1-5	TRBD1	TGCAGCGTTGGCAGGGGGGAGAAGACCCAGCATTTT	CSVGRGEKTQHF
many	13	TRBV19	TRBJ2-6	-	TGTGCCAGTAAGATCTCTGGGGCCAACGTCCTGACTTTC	CASKISGANVLTF
many	15	TRBV20-1	TRBJ1-1	-	TGCAGTGCTAGCCTCAGGGAGCCAATGAACACTGAAGCTTTCTTT	CSASLREPMNTEAFF
-	16	TRBV15	TRBJ1-6	TRBD1	TGTGCCACCAGCAGGGAAAGGACAGGGGAAAATTCACCCCTCCACTTT	CATSRERTGENSPLHF
-	13	TRBV29-1	TRBJ1-4	-	TGCAGCGTTGGGGGGCGGTCTAATGAAAAACTGTTTTTT	CSVGGRSNEKLFF
many	14	TRBV5-4	TRBJ1-2	-	TGTGCCAGCAGCCCCAACGACGGAACCTATGGCTACACCTTC	CASSPNDGTYGYTF
once	12	TRBV10-3	TRBJ1-1	-	TGTGCCATCGGGCTGACGAACACTGAAGCTTTCTTT	CAIGLTNTEAFF
few	13	TRBV11-2	TRBJ2-5	-	TGTGCCAGCAGCTTTGGCAGAAGGGAGACCCAGTACTTC	CASSFGRRETQYF
-	15	TRBV12-3/TRBV12-4	TRBJ2-5	-	TGTGCCAGCAGTCGTCAGGGGGGGATCCAAGAGACCCAGTACTTC	CASSRQGGIQETQYF
-	15	TRBV2	TRBJ1-6	-	TGTGCCAGCAGCCCGGGACCCTTCTATAATTCACCCCTCCACTTT	CASSPGPFYNSPLHF
-	15	TRBV11-2	TRBJ2-7	TRBD1	TGTGCCAGCAGCCCGTGGGACAGGGGGGACTACGAGCAGTACTTC	CASSPWDRGDYEQYF
-	13	TRBV7-3	TRBJ1-1	-	TGTGCCTGGAGTGTAGGAGGGGACACTGAAGCTTTCTTT	CAWSVGGDTEAFF
-	13	TRBV19	TRBJ1-4	-	TGTGCCAGTAGTTTGCTAGATAATGAAAAACTGTTTTTT	CASSLLDNEKLFF
-	14	TRBV20-1	TRBJ2-7	-	TGCAGTGCTAGAGTCAACACCAGGGTTTACGAGCAGTACTTC	CSARVNTRVYEQYF
-	12	TRBV6-2/TRBV6-3	TRBJ2-7	-	TGTGCCAGCAGTTCCCTAAACTACGAGCAGTACTTC	CASSSLNYEQYF
-	17	TRBV7-2	TRBJ1-1	-	TGTGCCAGCAGCTTAGACAGGCCAGTACGGGGGAGCACTGAAGCTTTCTTT	CASSLDRPVRGSTEAFF
-	14	TRBV12-3/TRBV12-4	TRBJ1-4	-	TGTGCCAGCAGTCTGGGACCCGCAAATGAAAAACTGTTTTTT	CASSLGPANEKLFF
-	13	TRBV20-1	TRBJ2-7	-	TGCAGTGCTAGAGAGGGTTTCCATATCGAGCAGTACTTC	CSAREGFHIEQYF